This T cell receptor (beta chain) emerged from a study of shared clonotypes between healthy human individuals. Study outcomes and limitations: It was observed that roughly 5.5% of naive CD4 clonotypes were shared across a handful of donors. It was the non-shared clonotypes that had lower generation probabilities than clonotypes shared by all four donors.

Negatively enriched CD4+ T cells were divided by CD45RA into naive and memory. Concerning this clone: Antigen: not known.

Repertoires were generated with immunoSEQ multiplex PCR, while TCRdb's copy carries only in-frame clones and drops some. The sample lists approximately 2.3 million clones, 90% to 95% occurring once. The CDR3 extends over 16 amino acids. The germline CDR1 and CDR2 sequences are MDHEN and SYDVKM. V gave up 11 bases and J gave up 0 bases, with 22 bases separating them. This chain links TRBV28 with TRBJ1-2; possible D gene TRBD1, 5 bases. The material sequenced was naive CD4+ T cells from PBMCs. As to subset: CD45RA+ positively selected. The TCR sequence derives from a man younger than 35 in good health. Some clones in this sample may be carry-over from other donors' samples. In nucleotides, the CDR3 is TGTGCCTTATATTCCACCGGGGCAGGACCTAACTATGGCTACACCTTC. Protein product: CALYSTGAGPNYGYTF.